This note documents a single T cell receptor beta chain sequence. The antigen remains unidentified. Sequence at one end of the junction differs from germline and may be a read error. Three rounds of nested PCR, following a modified ARM-PCR protocol, produced the TCRbeta library. TCRdb reprocessed the multiplex PCR reads with MiXCR, giving one entry per CDR3 protein. Of 50,000 to 60,000 distinct CDR3 sequences in the sample, 74% were seen once. The template was RNA from unsorted bulk tissue. This non-tumor lung sample came from over 3 cm beyond the tumor edge. Between August and November 2014, newly diagnosed, chemotherapy-naive lung cancer patients underwent thoracic surgery in China. This sample was taken from a study of tumor and adjacent non-tumor tissue in lung cancer. Study at large: There were about 12 adenocarcinoma, a couple of squamous cell carcinoma and 1 small cell lung cancer cases.

Germline values: CDR1 LGHNA, CDR2 YSLEER. The CDR3 length is 16 residues. Findings and limits, study-wide: Tumor repertoires had a smaller top 100 clone share than normal lung. Patients with more diverse tumor TCRs had worse survival.

V gene TRBV4-3 combines with J gene TRBJ1-2, with unresolved D. The receptor was isolated from a woman in her sixties or seventies with non-small cell lung cancer. Sequencing used distant non-tumor lung tissue. The CDR3 bases are TGCTCCAGCAACCAGAGAGATCGTGGCCTGGGCTATGGCTACACCTTC. It translates to CSSNQRDRGLGYGYTF.